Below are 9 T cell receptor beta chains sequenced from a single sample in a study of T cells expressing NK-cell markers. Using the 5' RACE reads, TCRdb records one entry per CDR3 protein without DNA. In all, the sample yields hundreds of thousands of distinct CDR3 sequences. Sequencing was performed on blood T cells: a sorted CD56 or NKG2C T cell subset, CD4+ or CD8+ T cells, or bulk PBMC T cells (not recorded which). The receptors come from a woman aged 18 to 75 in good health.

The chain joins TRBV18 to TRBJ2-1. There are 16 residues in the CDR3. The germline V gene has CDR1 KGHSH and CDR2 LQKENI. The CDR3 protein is CASSPYDRSPYNEQFF. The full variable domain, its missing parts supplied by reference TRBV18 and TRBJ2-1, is NAGVMQNPRHLVRRRGQEARLRCSPMKGHSHVYWYRQLPEEGLKFMVYLQKENIIDESGMPKERFSAEFPKEGPSILRIQQVVRGDSAAYFCASSPYDRSPYNEQFFGPGTRLTVL.

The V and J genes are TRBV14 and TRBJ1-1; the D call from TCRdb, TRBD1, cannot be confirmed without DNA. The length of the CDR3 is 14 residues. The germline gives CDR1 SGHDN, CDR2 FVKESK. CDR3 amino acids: CASTSGTAYTEAFF.

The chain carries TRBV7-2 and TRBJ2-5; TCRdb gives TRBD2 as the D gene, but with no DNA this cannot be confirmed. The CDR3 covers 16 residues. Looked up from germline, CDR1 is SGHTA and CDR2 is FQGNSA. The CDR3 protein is CASSLVAGGPQETQYF.

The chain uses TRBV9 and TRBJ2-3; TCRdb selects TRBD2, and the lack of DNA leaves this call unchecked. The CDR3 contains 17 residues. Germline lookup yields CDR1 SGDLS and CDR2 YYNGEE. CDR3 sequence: CASSSELRDYHTDTQYF.

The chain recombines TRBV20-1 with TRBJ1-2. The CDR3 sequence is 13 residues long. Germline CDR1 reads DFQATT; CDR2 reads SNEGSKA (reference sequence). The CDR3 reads CSARTVTNYGYTF.

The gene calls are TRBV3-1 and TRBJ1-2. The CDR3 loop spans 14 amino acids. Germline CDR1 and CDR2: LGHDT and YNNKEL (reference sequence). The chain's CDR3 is CASSQGRTSWGYTF.

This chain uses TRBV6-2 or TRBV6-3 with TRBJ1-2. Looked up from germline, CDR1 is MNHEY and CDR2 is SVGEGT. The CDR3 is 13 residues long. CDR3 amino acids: CASSYIRAGGYTF.

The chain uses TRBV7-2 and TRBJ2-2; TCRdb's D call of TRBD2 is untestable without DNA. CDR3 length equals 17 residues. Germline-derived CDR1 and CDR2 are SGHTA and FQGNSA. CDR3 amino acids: CASSSQLSGANTGELFF.

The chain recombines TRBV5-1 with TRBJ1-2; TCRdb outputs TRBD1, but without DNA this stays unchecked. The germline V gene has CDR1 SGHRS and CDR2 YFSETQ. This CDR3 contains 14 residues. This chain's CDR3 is CASSNNGQAGGYTF.